This T cell receptor beta chain was captured in a study of blood T cell repertoires in COVID-19. The ends lost 6 bases at V and 6 bases at J; junction bases unmatched: 12. CDR3 length: 17 amino acids. CDR1 is SNHLY and CDR2 is FYNNEI in the germline V gene. Sequencing was performed with immunoSEQ multiplex PCR; in TCRdb, only in-frame clones are kept and a portion is missing. The sample consists of tens of thousands of clones, about 83% of them appearing once. The clonotype comes from an older man with acute or convalescent COVID-19. V and J are TRBV2 and TRBJ1-5; 12 bases line up with TRBD1. Material for sequencing was peripheral blood. The CDR3 DNA sequence: TGTGCCAGCAGAGACCTAGCGGGACAGGGGGCTGGTCAGCCCCAGCATTTT. Its protein is CASRDLAGQGAGQPQHF.